This T cell receptor beta chain was found in a study of response to subunit inactivated influenza vaccine. General observations from the study: Authors suggested seasonal influenza vaccinations each recruit few new T cells.

This clonotype was observed at least ten times. Its cognate antigen is unknown. MiXCR was run by TCRdb on the RT-PCR reads, yielding one entry per CDR3 protein. The sample lists hundreds of thousands of distinct CDR3 sequences; around 8% were seen once. The CDR3 runs 14 residues. The ends were cut back, 5 bases at V and 5 bases at J, with 14 bases in the middle. This clonotype was obtained from a man aged 50 to 69 who received an inactivated influenza vaccine. The chain employs TRBV12-3 or TRBV12-4 and TRBJ2-3, with a weak D call TRBD2 (5 bases). The starting material was PBMCs from blood, obtained less than 25 months after vaccination. The CDR3 region is CASSPRGWVDTQYF. Here the CDR3 DNA reads TGTGCCAGCAGTCCCAGAGGGTGGGTAGATACGCAGTATTTT.